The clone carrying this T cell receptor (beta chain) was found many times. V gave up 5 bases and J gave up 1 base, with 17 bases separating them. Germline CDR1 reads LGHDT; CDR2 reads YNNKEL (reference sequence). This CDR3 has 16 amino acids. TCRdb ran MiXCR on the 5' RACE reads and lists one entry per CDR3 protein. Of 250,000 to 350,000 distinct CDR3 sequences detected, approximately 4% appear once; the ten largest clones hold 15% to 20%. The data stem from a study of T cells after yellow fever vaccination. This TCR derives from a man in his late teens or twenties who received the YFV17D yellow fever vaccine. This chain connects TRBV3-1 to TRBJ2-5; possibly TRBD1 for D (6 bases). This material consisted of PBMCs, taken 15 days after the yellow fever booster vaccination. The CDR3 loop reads CASSARGHSPQETQYF. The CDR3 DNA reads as TGTGCCAGCAGCGCCCGGGGACACTCTCCCCAAGAGACCCAGTACTTC.